This T cell receptor (beta chain) was profiled in a study of shared clonotypes between healthy human individuals. TCRdb keeps only in-frame clones here, not all; method: immunoSEQ multiplex PCR. Of around 1 million clones in the sample, over 75% were seen once. This CDR3 comprises 14 residues. V lost 7 bases to trimming and J lost 5 bases, with 15 bases between them. CDR1 and CDR2 from the germline V gene are MNHEY and SVGAGI. The chain is built from TRBV6-5 and TRBJ2-1, with D hard to call. The sequencing sample was made of memory CD4+ T cells sorted from blood. Subset meaning: CD45RA-negative fraction. This receptor was obtained from a man between 18 and 35 years old in good health. The chain's CDR3 is CASKTRHSNNEQFF. CDR3 DNA sequence: TGTGCCAGCAAAACCCGGCACTCAAACAATGAGCAGTTCTTC.